This entry concerns a single T cell receptor (beta chain). This entry is derived from a study of blood T cell repertoires in COVID-19. On the study more broadly: COVID-19 samples, acute and convalescent, were from the United States, Italy and Spain. PBMCs, B-cell-depleted T cells, or T cells provided the cDNA or gDNA that made up the material.

In the authors' methods: The authors estimated nucleated cell counts from reference gene primer amplification. The assay was immunoSEQ multiplex PCR, and TCRdb's table has in-frame clones only and misses some. V, J and clone size are those of that table, while D and trimming were read from the DNA. The profile covers 100,000 to 130,000 clones, with roughly 70% appearing a single time and 1.5% to 2% taken by the ten largest. This CDR3 contains 14 residues. Trimming left V 3 bases short and J 3 bases short, with 11 bases between. Germline V gives CDR1 MNHEY, CDR2 SVGAGI. The TCR comes from a woman in her forties with acute or convalescent COVID-19. This chain connects TRBV6-5 to TRBJ1-1; D perhaps matches TRBD1 (5 bases). The sequencing sample was made of peripheral blood. The CDR3 DNA sequence: TGTGCCAGCAGTTATGGGGCAGGGTACACTGAAGCTTTCTTT. Residues: CASSYGAGYTEAFF.